This T cell receptor beta chain came from a study of cytomegalovirus exposure and HLA in healthy donors. Trimming took off 1 base at V and 2 bases at J, with 16 bases between the two ends. Germline V gene data show CDR1 as LGHNA and CDR2 as YSLEER. The CDR3 has 17 amino acids. It was with 60 Vbeta and 13 Jbeta primers that the PCR ran. Using immunoSEQ multiplex PCR, the repertoire was profiled, and TCRdb retains in-frame clones only, with some absent. The sample records around 120,000 clones, roughly 80% being singletons. Input material: PBMCs. The chain recombines TRBV4-3 with TRBJ2-3, with a tentative D call TRBD1 (5 bases). This sequence originates from a woman aged 40 to 50 in good health and CMV-seropositive. The CDR3 DNA sequence: TGCGCCAGCAGCCAAGGAGTGAAGGGGCCCCACACAGATACGCAGTATTTT. It is translated as CASSQGVKGPHTDTQYF.